This TCR beta chain came from a study of T cells in Graves' hyperthyroidism and ophthalmopathy (dated by TCRdb to the late 2010s). As for the study more broadly: Peripheral blood was collected at initial diagnosis, before any treatment. Following sampling, methimazole starting at 30 mg daily was given to hyperthyroidism patients, and high-dose intravenous methylprednisolone was given to ophthalmopathy patients. Whether ophthalmopathy could be predicted prospectively was tested in an independent validation cohort made up of 18 to 20 hyperthyroidism patients plus 17 patients who later progressed to ophthalmopathy. For training and testing, the roughly 100 patients in the discovery cohort were randomly divided in a 7:3 ratio. TCR Vbeta CDR3 sequencing of some 140 peripheral blood samples (roughly 41 ophthalmopathy, over 70 hyperthyroidism and roughly 17 progressor patients) is reported in the paper. In several Graves' hyperthyroidism patients, the study also compared T-cell repertoires from thyroid tissue with T-cell repertoires from blood. A discovery cohort of about a hundred patients, about 43 with Graves' ophthalmopathy and 57 with stable Graves' hyperthyroidism, was used to find distinguishing TCR V-J signatures.

Moderately to severely active disease, a Clinical Activity Score of at least 3, a NOSPECS grade of at least 4, and a duration under 3 months were present in ophthalmopathy patients. Exclusion was applied to patients with uncontrolled infections, other autoimmune diseases, pregnancy or lactation. Clinical symptoms, serum thyroxine and TRAb, thyroid ultrasound, and orbital computed tomography formed the basis for the diagnoses. Ficoll-Paque density gradient centrifugation was used to isolate PBMCs from approximately 10 ml of fresh peripheral blood. Total RNA was extracted with Trizol reagent, and quality was checked on an Agilent 2100 Bioanalyzer. The research as a whole found: A model built on a 13 V-J signature distinguished ophthalmopathy from stable hyperthyroidism, reaching about 88% sensitivity and around 81% specificity in cross-validation and 80%/75% in testing. In validation, progression to ophthalmopathy was predicted by the model with around 70% sensitivity and 72.22% specificity, a median of roughly 6.4 months before onset. Sample size was not statistically predetermined, and blinding of investigators to group allocation was not performed. Most expanded thyroid clonotypes (frequency above 0.001) were also detected in blood, suggesting blood repertoires may reflect thyroid immune responses.

The TCR beta CDR3 regions were amplified from the RNA transcripts. A first-round RT-PCR of the TCR CDR3 used the HTBI primer set with the Qiagen OneStep RT-PCR kit. The libraries were constructed in a second round of multiplex PCR and then size-selected and purified. Paired-end sequencing of the libraries was performed with 100 bp reads on an Illumina HiSeq2000. The study's own analysis went as follows. SOAPnuke was used to process the raw data, throwing out any read that contained adapters or uncalled bases, had a mean Phred below 15, or lacked an exact constant-primer or identifier match. COPE v1.2.5 was used to merge high-quality paired reads, and clonotypes were defined as unique nucleotide sequences. MiTCR v1.1 was used to align clonotypes to the IMGT TRBV, TRBD and TRBJ reference segments. Only V-J combinations with frequency above 0.0001, covering 99% to 99.2% of repertoires, were analysed. A TCS score was defined as the ratio of F50 (clonal expansion) to E x V (chaos), with BLOSUM62-based TCRdist applied between CDR3 peptides within each V-J. Welch's t-statistics and random forest reduced fewer than 550 V-J features to 13, which were used in a naive Bayes classifier (R e1071). The raw public data were reprocessed by TCRdb itself: fastp quality trimming at Q25, MiXCR clonotype calling, in-frame beta chains only. Rows are unified per CDR3 protein, each entry keeping the most common DNA and genes. The V and J calls here are based on TCRdb, not the publication. Within this sample are about 410,000 distinct CDR3 sequences, with roughly 14% of them counted one time only. Roughly an eighth of the sample is held by the ten biggest clonotypes.

Based on the germline V gene, the CDR1 and CDR2 sequences are SGHVS and FNYEAQ. From the cysteine through the phenylalanine, the CDR3 covers 17 amino acids. Only the CDR3 DNA is retained, 51 bases long and in frame from the first base. Between the V and J ends, shortened by 6 bases and 5 bases respectively, the junction contains 23 bases. This clonotype was observed at least ten times. The antigen this receptor binds is unknown. It has no much larger one-base neighbor in the sample; base qualities were not kept. The TCR was taken from a man aged 18 to 29 with Graves' ophthalmopathy. The sequence is built from TRBV7-6 and TRBJ2-1, with the D gene not confidently named. Sequences were obtained from blood. The DNA sequence is as follows: TGTGCCAGCAGGCCGACTGCCGCCCACTACGGTGACAATGAGCAGTTCTTC. Its protein reads: CASRPTAAHYGDNEQFF.